The clone carrying this T cell receptor (beta chain) has only a few counts. Its specificity is unknown. Unrecorded immune exposure was likely among donors, who were nominally healthy when sampled. This record belongs to a study of cytomegalovirus exposure and HLA in healthy donors. Study summary: There were a few hundred genotyped donors. Of these, roughly 80% fell in the genetic ancestry cluster associated with self-reported Caucasian donors. Notes on the study in general: The study recorded over 150 TCR beta chains that were cytomegalovirus-associated.

The PCR employed 60 Vbeta primers together with 13 Jbeta primers. Some clones are missing from TCRdb's copy, which holds only in-frame ones; the method was immunoSEQ multiplex PCR. The sample includes approximately 120,000 clones, 69% of them seen just once. CDR1 and CDR2 (germline): SGHVS, FQNEAQ. Trimming removed 3 bases from V and 2 bases from J, with 22 bases in between. The CDR3 has 18 amino acids. The rearrangement joins TRBV7-8 to TRBJ1-1; D is possibly TRBD1 (5 bases). The TCR was taken from a woman aged 70-85 years in good health and CMV-seropositive. Material for sequencing was PBMCs. CDR3 protein: CASSFSRDWGVRNTEAFF. The CDR3 nucleotides are TGTGCCAGCAGCTTCTCCCGGGACTGGGGAGTGAGAAACACTGAAGCTTTCTTT.